This record looks at one T cell receptor (beta chain) sequence and its context. Its antigen is undetermined. This entry comes from a study of shared clonotypes between healthy human individuals. Study-level information: Contributing individuals were two females and three males aged 18 to 49. General study points: Richness estimates generally favored naive over memory subsets. Between a few donors, naive CD4 clonotypes were shared at a level of around 5.1%.

The CDR3 sequence is 14 residues long. The V end lost 3 bases, the J end lost 5 bases, and 13 bases lay between the germline ends. In germline, CDR1 is MDHEN, CDR2 SYDVKM. Using immunoSEQ multiplex PCR, the repertoire was profiled, and TCRdb retains in-frame clones only, with some absent. The sample carries around 990,000 clones, approximately 77% recorded once. Input material: memory CD4+ T cells from PBMCs. Subset in this sample: CD45RA-negative fraction. The TCR comes from a man younger than 30 in good health. Some clones in this sample may be carry-over from other donors' samples. The genes are TRBV28 and TRBJ1-1, with D possibly being TRBD1 (5 bases). Here the CDR3 reads CASSFSGGRTEAFF. The DNA of the CDR3 is TGTGCCAGCAGTTTTTCGGGGGGTAGAACTGAAGCTTTCTTT.